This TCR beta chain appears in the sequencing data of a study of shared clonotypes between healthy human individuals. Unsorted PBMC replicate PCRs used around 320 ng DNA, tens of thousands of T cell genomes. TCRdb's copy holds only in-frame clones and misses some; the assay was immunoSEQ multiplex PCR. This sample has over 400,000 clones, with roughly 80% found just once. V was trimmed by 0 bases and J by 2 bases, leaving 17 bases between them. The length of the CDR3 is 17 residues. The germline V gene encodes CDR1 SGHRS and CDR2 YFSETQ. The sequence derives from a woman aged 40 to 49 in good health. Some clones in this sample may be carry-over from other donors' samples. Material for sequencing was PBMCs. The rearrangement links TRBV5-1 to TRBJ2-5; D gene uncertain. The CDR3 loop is CASSLGSSSALQETQYF. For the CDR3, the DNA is TGCGCCAGCAGCTTGGGGTCCTCGTCGGCCCTTCAAGAGACCCAGTACTTC.